This record looks at one T cell receptor (beta chain) sequence and its context. The target of this receptor is not known. Base qualities are not at hand, and no much larger clone is one base apart. This entry belongs to a study of PD-1 blockade in classical Hodgkin lymphoma (dated by TCRdb to between 2020 and 2021). Regarding the research as a whole: Nivolumab dosing was 3 mg/kg intravenously every 2 weeks, continuing until either disease progression or unacceptable toxicity. The study used CyTOF and TCR beta sequencing to define a peripheral blood immune signature of response to PD-1 blockade in classical Hodgkin lymphoma.

Reading the label with the study, this specimen's time point is: cycle 2 day 1 (C2D1) of nivolumab. Every trial patient had relapsed after autologous stem cell transplantation, and cohorts A, B and C differed in prior brentuximab vedotin exposure. A total of approximately 51 patients with relapsed/refractory classical Hodgkin lymphoma made up the trial cohort, and each patient's best overall response was complete response, partial response or progressive disease. Single-agent nivolumab was administered to trial patients in the multi-cohort phase II CheckMate 205 trial. An independent review committee assessed best overall response by applying the 2007 International Working Group response criteria. PBMCs from the trial were collected at three points: immediately before nivolumab initiation (C1D1), and during therapy at cycle 2 day 1 and cycle 4 day 1. After peripheral blood was drawn into 8 mL Vacutainer Cell Preparation Tubes, PBMCs were isolated by centrifugation and then cryopreserved.

The Qiagen DNeasy kit was used to extract genomic DNA both from unsorted PBMCs and from the negatively selected CD4+ and CD8+ fractions. Using primers that anneal to V and J segments, immunoSEQ multiplex PCR amplified the TCR beta CDR3 regions. Amplification bias was minimized using a synthetic immune receptor repertoire, and residual bias was removed computationally after sequencing. Per the original workflow: Custom Python scripts were used to quantify repertoire diversity as the Shannon entropy index. The unsorted, CD4+ and CD8+ repertoires were each analyzed separately, with the exception of combined analyses, where CD4+ and CD8+ sequences were merged in silico. A clone was considered expanded if an increase in frequency of at least 2-fold after treatment relative to C1D1 was found, and a pseudocount of 0.5 was applied to clones undetected at baseline. Singleton clones were defined as clones with 0 or 1 copy at C1D1, and non-singleton clones were defined as clones with 2 or more copies. Clones expanded in unsorted samples were labelled as CD4+, CD8+ or unknown by matching protein sequences in sorted samples from the same patient. Wilcoxon tests on paired samples were used to test diversity changes from C1D1 to C4D1. TCRdb obtained this table from immuneACCESS and retained in-frame rearrangements with V and J assigned. These tables miss some clones; where compared with another copy, unresolved V genes account for less than half of the shortfall, and the remainder is unexplained. V, J and clone size are those of that table, while D and trimming were read from the DNA. For this sample the table gives 110,000 or so clones, of which 89% were detected only once. The top ten clonotypes cover nearly 20% of the sample.

Overall study outcomes, separate from this receptor: Only a single clinical trial cohort was studied, and what caused the repertoire differences, possibly disease activity or prior therapy, remained undefined. Newly diagnosed patients were reported to have lower baseline TCR diversity than healthy donors, and relapsed/refractory patients were reported to have lower baseline TCR diversity still. A significant rise by C4D1 was seen in CD4+ but not CD8+ TCR diversity (p=0.0027 vs p=0.16), with the rise being most apparent in complete responders (p=0.02). Baseline diversity similar to that of newly diagnosed patients was observed in trial patients achieving complete response, whereas significantly lower diversity was observed in partial responders and progressors. Lower diversity was observed in patients in whom nivolumab was started less than 1 year after ASCT, and these patients were excluded from later analyses so that confounding by immune reconstitution would be avoided.

The germline V gene (reference sequence) supplies CDR1 SSHAT and CDR2 FNYEAQ. The CDR3 spans 14 residues, from the cysteine through the phenylalanine. Just the 42-base CDR3 DNA is kept, in frame starting at base 1. Trimming at the junction amounts to 5 bases on V and 2 bases on J, and the germline ends lie 13 bases apart. The sample was peripheral blood mononuclear cells (PBMCs), taken before the second cycle of nivolumab. Recombination connected TRBV7-7 to TRBJ2-7; 5 matching bases give a weak D call of TRBD1. This receptor was taken from a human donor with classical Hodgkin lymphoma. The CDR3 sequence is CASSPLQEPYEQYF. The DNA reads as follows: TGTGCCAGCAGCCCCTTACAGGAACCCTACGAGCAGTACTTC.